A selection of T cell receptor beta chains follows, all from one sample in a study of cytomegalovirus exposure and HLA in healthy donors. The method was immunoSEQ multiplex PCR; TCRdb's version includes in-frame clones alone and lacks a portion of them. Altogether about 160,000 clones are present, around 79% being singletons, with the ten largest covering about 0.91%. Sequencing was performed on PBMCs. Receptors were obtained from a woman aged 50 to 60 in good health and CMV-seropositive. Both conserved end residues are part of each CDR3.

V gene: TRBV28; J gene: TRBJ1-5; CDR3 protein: CASSFPTGGNQPQHF
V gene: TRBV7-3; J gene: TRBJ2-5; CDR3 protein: CASRATGTAGETQYF
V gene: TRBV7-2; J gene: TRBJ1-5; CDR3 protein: CASSYRAGGSQPQHF
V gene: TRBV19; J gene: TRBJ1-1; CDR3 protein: CASSTGARWDNMNTEAFF
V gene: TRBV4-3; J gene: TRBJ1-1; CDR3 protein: CASSRTGTEAFF
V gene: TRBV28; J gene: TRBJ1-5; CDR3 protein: CASSFPGQIQNQPQHF
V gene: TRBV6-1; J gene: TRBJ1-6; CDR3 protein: CASSEISQGSNSPLHF
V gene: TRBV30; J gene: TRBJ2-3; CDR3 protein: CAWSVGPGTQYF
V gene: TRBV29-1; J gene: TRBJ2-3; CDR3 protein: CSVVRLAGVSTDTQYF
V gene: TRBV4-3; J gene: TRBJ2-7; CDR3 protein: CASSQDIGYEQYF
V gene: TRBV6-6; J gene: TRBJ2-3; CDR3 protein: CASSYSLRGGSDTQYF
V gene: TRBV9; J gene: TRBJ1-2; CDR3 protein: CASSALQGAVGYGYTF
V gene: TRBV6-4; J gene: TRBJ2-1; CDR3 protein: CASSDGTGGNEQFF
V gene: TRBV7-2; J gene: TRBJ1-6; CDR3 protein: CASSFLMSSYNSPLHF
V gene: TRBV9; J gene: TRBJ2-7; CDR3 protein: CASSVGLSSSYEQYF
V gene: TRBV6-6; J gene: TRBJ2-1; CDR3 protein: CASTPQGNEQFF
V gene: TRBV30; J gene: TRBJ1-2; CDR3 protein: CAWNWGDSSYGYTF